Presented here are 17 T cell receptor beta chains from one specimen sequenced in a study of shared clonotypes between healthy human individuals. Using immunoSEQ multiplex PCR, the repertoire was profiled, and TCRdb retains in-frame clones only, with some absent. The sample holds 450,000 to 500,000 clones, about 80% seen once. Source material: PBMCs. These receptors were obtained from a woman aged 40 to 49 in good health. Some clones in this sample may be carry-over from other donors' samples.

This clone was detected ten times or more. V usage is TRBV19 and J usage is TRBJ1-1; tentatively, D is TRBD1 (5 bases). V was shortened by 10 bases and J by 1 base, with 16 bases between the two germline ends. Germline-derived CDR1 and CDR2 are LNHDA and SQIVND (reference sequence). The CDR3 loop spans 14 amino acids. DNA for the CDR3: TGTGCCACCACGTCAGGGCAACAGAACACTGAAGCTTTCTTT. Translating it yields CATTSGQQNTEAFF.

This clone has more than one count but fewer than ten. The chain employs TRBV28 and TRBJ1-1; D gene unclear. The V end was cut by 5 bases, the J end by 1 base, with 11 bases between. The length of the CDR3 is 14 residues. Germline lookup yields CDR1 MDHEN and CDR2 SYDVKM. CDR3 in DNA: TGTGCCAGCAGTACCCTTTCGACGAACACTGAAGCTTTCTTT. It codes for CASSTLSTNTEAFF.

The rearrangement links TRBV19 to TRBJ2-6; D uncertain. Germline CDR1 LNHDA, CDR2 SQIVND (reference sequence). V was pared by 0 bases and J by 3 bases, with 6 bases between. The CDR3 runs to 15 residues. CDR3: CASSIDSGGANVLTF. The CDR3 DNA sequence: TGTGCCAGTAGTATAGATTCCGGTGGGGCCAACGTCCTGACTTTC.

This chain connects TRBV28 to TRBJ1-3, with 7 bases lining up with TRBD1. Trimming removed 5 bases from V and 10 bases from J; junction bases left unmatched: 14. CDR1 is MDHEN and CDR2 is SYDVKM in the germline V gene. The CDR3 length is 15 residues. The CDR3 nucleotides read TGTGCCAGCAGTACTACCGGACAGGTGGGGGATACCATATATTTT. Its protein is CASSTTGQVGDTIYF. The whole variable domain, remainder taken from reference TRBV28 and TRBJ1-3, is DVKVTQSSRYLVKRTGEKVFLECVQDMDHENMFWYRQDPGLGLRLIYFSYDVKMKEKGDIPEGYSVSREKKERFSLILESASTNQTSMYLCASSTTGQVGDTIYFGEGSWLTVV.

This chain uses TRBV27 with TRBJ2-1; 8 nucleotides match TRBD1. Trimming removed 3 bases from V and 4 bases from J; junction bases left unmatched: 8. The CDR3 totals 16 residues. Per germline, CDR1 MNHEY and CDR2 SMNVEV (reference sequence). This CDR3 is CASSFRDRPPYNEQFF. The DNA of the CDR3 is TGTGCCAGCAGTTTTCGGGACAGGCCCCCTTACAATGAGCAGTTCTTC.

This clone was seen ten or more times. The chain links TRBV7-3 to TRBJ2-1, with TRBD2 identical over 16 bases. In germline, CDR1 is SGHTA, CDR2 FQGTGA. This CDR3 has 23 residues. V gave up 1 base and J gave up 0 bases; unmatched junction bases: 15. CDR3 coding DNA: TGTGCCAGCAGCTTAAAGATAAGGATCGTGGGACTAGCGGGAGGGGACTCCTACAATGAGCAGTTCTTC. Its protein product is CASSLKIRIVGLAGGDSYNEQFF.

V and J are TRBV7-2 and TRBJ2-5; TRBD2 matches at 9 bases. This CDR3 is built from 15 residues. V lost 3 bases and J lost 5; bases outside the gene matches: 7. The germline V gene encodes CDR1 SGHTA and CDR2 FQGNSA. In DNA form, the CDR3 reads TGTGCCAGCAGCTTTCTCGGACTAGCGCGCGAGACCCAGTACTTC. Translation: CASSFLGLARETQYF.

V usage is TRBV5-1 and J usage is TRBJ2-5, with 11 bases identical to TRBD1. Germline lookup yields CDR1 SGHRS and CDR2 YFSETQ. Trimming took 4 bases from V and 1 from J; bases not matched to a gene: 6. This CDR3 is 16 amino acids long. The CDR3 DNA is TGCGCCAGCAGCACCCGGACAGGGGGCATCCAAGAGACCCAGTACTTC. It yields the protein CASSTRTGGIQETQYF.

This sequence joins TRBV7-8 and TRBJ1-2, with D tentatively TRBD1 (6 bases). This CDR3 contains 14 residues. The V end was cut by 5 bases, the J end by 3 bases, with 13 bases between. From germline, CDR1 is SGHVS and CDR2 FQNEAQ. CDR3 residues: CASSPSGADYGYTF. CDR3 nucleotides: TGTGCCAGCAGCCCGTCGGGGGCTGACTATGGCTACACCTTC.

The chain has TRBV5-1 and TRBJ1-1, with 7 bases that match TRBD1. The J segment lost 1 base and the V segment lost 6 bases, leaving 6 bases of the junction unmatched. This CDR3 has 14 amino acids. Germline CDR1 reads SGHRS; CDR2 reads YFSETQ. Here the CDR3 DNA reads TGCGCCAGCAATTTTCAGGGGGAGAACACTGAAGCTTTCTTT. Translating it yields CASNFQGENTEAFF.

The chain joins TRBV21-1 to TRBJ2-7; the table's D gene call, TRBD1, was not cross checked with the DNA. TRBV21-1 is termed a pseudogene. This CDR3 has 12 amino acids. The CDR3 loop reads CASTDKTYEQYF. CDR3 bases: TGTGCCAGCACGGACAAAACCTACGAGCAGTACTTC.

This clone was counted ten times or more. The CDR3 reads CAIAAESTDTQYF. The CDR3 nucleotides are TGTGCCATCGCTGCGGAATCCACAGATACGCAGTATTTT. The chain carries TRBV10-3 and TRBJ2-3; unclear D gene. The ends were cut back, 8 bases at V and 2 bases at J, with 11 bases in the middle. The germline V gene has CDR1 ENHRY and CDR2 SYGVKD. The CDR3 is 13 residues long.

This chain connects TRBV27 to TRBJ2-3; TRBD2 agrees at 10 bases. V trimming: 6 bases; J trimming: 10 bases; junction bases outside the gene matches: 22. CDR1 is MNHEY and CDR2 is SMNVEV in the germline V gene (reference sequence). This CDR3 is 18 amino acids long. CDR3 DNA: TGTGCCAGCAGCCCCGGGACAGCGGTGACTAGCGGGCCGTCCCCGCAGTATTTT. This encodes CASSPGTAVTSGPSPQYF.

The chain combines TRBV28 with TRBJ2-3; D remains unclear. Trimming took off 6 bases at V and 0 bases at J, with 4 bases between the two ends. Per germline, CDR1 MDHEN and CDR2 SYDVKM. The CDR3 runs 12 residues. The CDR3 DNA reads as TGTGCCAGCAGGCAAAGCACAGATACGCAGTATTTT. Translation gives CASRQSTDTQYF.

The chain uses TRBV10-1 and TRBJ2-2; the D gene is possibly TRBD2 (6 bases). This CDR3 is built from 16 residues. In germline, CDR1 is WNHNN, CDR2 SYGVQD (reference sequence). V was pared by 5 bases and J by 4 bases, with 17 bases between. The CDR3 bases are TGCGCCAGCAGTCCGAGGGCGGGGAGAGGCACCGGGGAGCTGTTTTTT. It is translated as CASSPRAGRGTGELFF.

The chain joins TRBV19 to TRBJ1-5; TRBD1 matches at 8 bases. CDR1 and CDR2 (germline): LNHDA, SQIVND (reference sequence). Losses at the gene ends were 5 bases for V and 2 bases for J; bases not matched to a gene: 5. The CDR3 covers 15 residues. DNA of the CDR3: TGTGCCAGTAGTGGACAGGGTGGTGGCAATCAGCCCCAGCATTTT. Translating it yields CASSGQGGGNQPQHF. The full variable domain, rest sourced from reference TRBV19 and TRBJ1-5, is DGGITQSPKYLFRKEGQNVTLSCEQNLNHDAMYWYRQDPGQGLRLIYYSQIVNDFQKGDIAEGYSVSREKKESFPLTVTSAQKNPTAFYLCASSGQGGGNQPQHFGDGTRLSIL.

The V call is TRBV9, the J call TRBJ2-5, with a tentative D call TRBD1 (6 bases). The CDR3 is 15 residues long. Germline V gives CDR1 SGDLS, CDR2 YYNGEE. The V end lost 0 bases, the J end lost 5 bases, and 14 bases lay between the germline ends. The CDR3 DNA reads TGTGCCAGCAGCGTAGGTGGGGGCACGGGGGAGACCCAGTACTTC. Translating it yields CASSVGGGTGETQYF.